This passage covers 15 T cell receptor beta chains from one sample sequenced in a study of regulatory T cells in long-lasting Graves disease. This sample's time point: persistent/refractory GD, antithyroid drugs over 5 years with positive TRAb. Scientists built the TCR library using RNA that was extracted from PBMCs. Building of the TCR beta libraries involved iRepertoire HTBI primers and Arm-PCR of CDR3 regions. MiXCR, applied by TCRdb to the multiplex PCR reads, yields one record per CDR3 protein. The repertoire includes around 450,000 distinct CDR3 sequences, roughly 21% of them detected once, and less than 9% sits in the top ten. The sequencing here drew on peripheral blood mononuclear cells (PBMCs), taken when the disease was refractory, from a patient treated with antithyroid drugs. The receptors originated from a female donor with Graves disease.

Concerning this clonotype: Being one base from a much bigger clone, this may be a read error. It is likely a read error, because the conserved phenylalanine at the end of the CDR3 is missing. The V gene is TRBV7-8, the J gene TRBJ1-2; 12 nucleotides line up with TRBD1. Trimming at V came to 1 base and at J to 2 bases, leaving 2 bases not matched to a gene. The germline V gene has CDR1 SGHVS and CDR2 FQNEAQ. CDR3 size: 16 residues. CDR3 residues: CASSLVGTGGNYGYTL. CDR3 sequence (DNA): TGTGCCAGCAGCTTAGTGGGGACAGGGGGCAACTATGGCTACACCCTC.

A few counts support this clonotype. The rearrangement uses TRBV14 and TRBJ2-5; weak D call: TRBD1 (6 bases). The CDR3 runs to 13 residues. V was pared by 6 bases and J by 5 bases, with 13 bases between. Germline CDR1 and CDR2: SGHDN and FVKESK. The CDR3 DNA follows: TGTGCCAGCAGTTACAGGGTGGGGGAGACCCAGTACTTC. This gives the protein CASSYRVGETQYF.

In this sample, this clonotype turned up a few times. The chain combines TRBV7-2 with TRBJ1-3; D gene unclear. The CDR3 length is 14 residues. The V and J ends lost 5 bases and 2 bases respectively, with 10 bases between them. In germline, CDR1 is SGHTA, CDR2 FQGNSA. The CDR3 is CASSRDFTGNTIYF. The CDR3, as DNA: TGTGCCAGCAGCCGTGACTTCACTGGAAACACCATATATTTT.

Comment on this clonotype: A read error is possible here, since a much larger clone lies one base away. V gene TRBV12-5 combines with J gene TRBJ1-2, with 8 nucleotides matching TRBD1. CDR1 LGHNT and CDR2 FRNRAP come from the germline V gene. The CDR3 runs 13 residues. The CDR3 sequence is CASGPGGENGYIF. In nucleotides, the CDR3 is TGTGCTAGTGGACCAGGGGGCGAAAATGGCTACATCTTC.

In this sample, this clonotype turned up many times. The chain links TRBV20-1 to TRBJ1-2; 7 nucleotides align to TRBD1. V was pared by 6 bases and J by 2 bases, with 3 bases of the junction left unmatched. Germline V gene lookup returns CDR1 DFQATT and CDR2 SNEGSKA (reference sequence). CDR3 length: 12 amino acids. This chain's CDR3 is CSATGSNYGYTF. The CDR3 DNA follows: TGCAGTGCGACAGGGTCCAACTATGGCTACACCTTC.

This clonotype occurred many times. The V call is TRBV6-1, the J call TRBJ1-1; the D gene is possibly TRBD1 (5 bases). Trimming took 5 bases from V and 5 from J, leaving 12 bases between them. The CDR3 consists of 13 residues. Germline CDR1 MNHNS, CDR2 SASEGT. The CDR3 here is CASSSRVATEAFF. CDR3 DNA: TGTGCCAGCAGTAGCAGGGTCGCAACTGAAGCTTTCTTT.

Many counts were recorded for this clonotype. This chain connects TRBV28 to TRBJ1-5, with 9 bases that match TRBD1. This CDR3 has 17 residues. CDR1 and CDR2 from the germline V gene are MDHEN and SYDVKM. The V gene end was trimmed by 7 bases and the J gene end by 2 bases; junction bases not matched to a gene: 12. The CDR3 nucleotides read TGTGCCAGCATGTGGGGACAGGGAGCCGTGGGCAATCAGCCCCAGCATTTT. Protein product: CASMWGQGAVGNQPQHF.

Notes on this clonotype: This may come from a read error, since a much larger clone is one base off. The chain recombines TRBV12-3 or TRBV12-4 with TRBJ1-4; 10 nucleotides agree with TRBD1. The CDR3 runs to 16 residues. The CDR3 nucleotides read TGTGCCAGCAGTATCCAGCCGGGACAGGGGTTTGAAAAACCGTTTTTT. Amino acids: CASSIQPGQGFEKPFF.

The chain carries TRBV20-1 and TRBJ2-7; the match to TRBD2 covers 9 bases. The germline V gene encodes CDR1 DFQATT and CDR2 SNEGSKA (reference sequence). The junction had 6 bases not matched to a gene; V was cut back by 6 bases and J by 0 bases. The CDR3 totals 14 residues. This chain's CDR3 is CSANPSGDSYEQYF. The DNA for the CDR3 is TGCAGTGCCAACCCTAGCGGGGACTCCTACGAGCAGTACTTC.

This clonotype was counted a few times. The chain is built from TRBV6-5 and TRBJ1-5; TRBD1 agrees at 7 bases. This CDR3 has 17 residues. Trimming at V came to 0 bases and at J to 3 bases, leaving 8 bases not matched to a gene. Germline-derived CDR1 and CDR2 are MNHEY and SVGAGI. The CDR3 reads CASSYSKRQGVNQPQHF. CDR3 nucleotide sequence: TGTGCCAGCAGTTACTCGAAGAGACAGGGTGTCAATCAGCCCCAGCATTTT.

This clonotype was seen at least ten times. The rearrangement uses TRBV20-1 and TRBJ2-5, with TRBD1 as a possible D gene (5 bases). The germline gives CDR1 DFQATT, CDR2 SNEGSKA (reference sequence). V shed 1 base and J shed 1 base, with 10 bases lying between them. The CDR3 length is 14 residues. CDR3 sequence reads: CSARAGPRQETQYF. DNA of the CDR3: TGCAGTGCTAGAGCAGGGCCGCGCCAAGAGACCCAGTACTTC.

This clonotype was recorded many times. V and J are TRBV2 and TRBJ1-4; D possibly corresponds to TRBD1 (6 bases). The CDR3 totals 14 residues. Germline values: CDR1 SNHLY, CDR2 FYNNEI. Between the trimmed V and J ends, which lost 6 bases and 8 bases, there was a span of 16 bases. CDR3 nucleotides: TGTGCCAGCAGAAAACAGGGACTGAAGGAAAAACTGTTTTTT. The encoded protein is CASRKQGLKEKLFF.

CDR3 in DNA: TGTGCCAGCAGCCAAAGGCGGGGTGGCTACACCTTC. It is translated as CASSQRRGGYTF. This chain links TRBV14 with TRBJ1-2; D is unclear. Looked up from germline, CDR1 is SGHDN and CDR2 is FVKESK. Trimming removed 2 bases from V and 7 bases from J, with 8 bases in between. The CDR3 sequence is 12 residues long.

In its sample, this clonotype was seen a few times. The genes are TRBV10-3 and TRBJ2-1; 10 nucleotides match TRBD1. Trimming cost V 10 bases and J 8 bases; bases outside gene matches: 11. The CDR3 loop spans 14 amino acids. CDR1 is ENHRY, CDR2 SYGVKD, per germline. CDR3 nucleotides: TGTGCCACCTACCGGGACAGGGGTCGTCATGAGCAGTTCTTC. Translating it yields CATYRDRGRHEQFF.

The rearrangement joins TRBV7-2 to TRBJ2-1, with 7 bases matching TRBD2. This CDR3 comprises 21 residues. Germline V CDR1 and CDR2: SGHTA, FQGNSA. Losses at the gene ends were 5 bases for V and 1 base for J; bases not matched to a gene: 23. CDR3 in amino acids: CASSTGGGQRSQFGSYNEQFF. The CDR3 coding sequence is TGTGCCAGCAGCACGGGGGGAGGCCAGCGGTCACAATTTGGGTCCTACAATGAGCAGTTCTTC.